This T cell receptor (beta chain) derives from a study of blood T cell repertoires in COVID-19. Study context: PBMCs, B-cell-depleted T cells, or T cells provided the cDNA or gDNA that made up the material.

J gave up 0 bases and V 6 bases, and 14 bases lay outside the gene matches. Germline CDR1 MNHEY, CDR2 SMNVEV (reference sequence). There are 18 residues in the CDR3. TCRdb's table, derived via immunoSEQ multiplex PCR, lists solely in-frame clones and lacks some. The sample has about 110,000 clones; approximately 87% are singletons. This clone was recorded once. V gene TRBV27 combines with J gene TRBJ1-2, with TRBD1 matching over 9 bases. The source of this sequence is a woman aged 45-59 years with acute or convalescent COVID-19. Source material: peripheral blood. CDR3 sequence reads: CASSLRLGQGLANYGYTF. The CDR3 DNA reads TGTGCCAGCAGCCTCCGGTTGGGACAGGGATTAGCTAACTATGGCTACACCTTC.